The 26 T cell receptor beta chains in this list originate from one sample, sequenced in a study of cytomegalovirus exposure and HLA in healthy donors. The PCR ran on 60 Vbeta and 13 Jbeta primers. Using immunoSEQ multiplex PCR, the repertoire was profiled, and TCRdb retains in-frame clones only, with some absent. Of about 120,000 clones listed, roughly four fifths are singletons. The specimen sequenced was PBMCs. The receptor source for this set is a middle-aged man in good health and CMV-seropositive.

The J gene is TRBJ2-5, the V gene TRBV9; D remains ambiguous. CDR3 length: 15 amino acids. Germline CDR1 is SGDLS and CDR2 is YYNGEE. Trimming shortened V by 4 bases and J by 5 bases, and 18 bases separated the two germline ends. The DNA of the CDR3 is TGTGCCAGCAGCCCCCGCATCAACTACGGGGAGACCCAGTACTTC. Its protein is CASSPRINYGETQYF.

The chain is built from TRBV6-1 and TRBJ1-6; TRBD1 matches at 12 bases. In germline, CDR1 is MNHNS, CDR2 SASEGT. J gave up 10 bases and V 3 bases, and 4 bases lay outside the gene matches. This CDR3 has 15 amino acids. The CDR3 region has the DNA TGTGCCAGCAGTGAGGCCGGGACAGGGGGCTCACCCCTCCACTTT. It codes for CASSEAGTGGSPLHF.

This rearrangement joins TRBV28 to TRBJ1-1; D is undetermined. Germline V gives CDR1 MDHEN, CDR2 SYDVKM. There are 12 residues in the CDR3. Trimming removed 4 bases at V and 1 base at J, with 4 bases between. The DNA for the CDR3 is TGTGCCAGCAGTTACGGGAACACTGAAGCTTTCTTT. Translating gives CASSYGNTEAFF.

The chain recombines TRBV10-1 with TRBJ1-1; D gene unclear. CDR3 length: 13 amino acids. Germline loops: CDR1 WNHNN, CDR2 SYGVQD (reference sequence). V dropped 6 bases and J dropped 1 base, with 9 bases sitting between them. This CDR3 reads CASRAARNTEAFF. Here the CDR3 DNA reads TGCGCCAGCAGGGCGGCCAGGAACACTGAAGCTTTCTTT.

The V call is TRBV6-6, the J call TRBJ1-5; D may be TRBD1 (5 bases). V lost 0 bases, J lost 1 base, and 10 bases lay in between. CDR1 MNHNY and CDR2 SVGAGI come from the germline V gene (reference sequence). CDR3 length equals 16 residues. The CDR3: CASSYSRGGSNQPQHF. CDR3 DNA: TGTGCCAGCAGTTACTCGCGGGGCGGAAGCAATCAGCCCCAGCATTTT.

In regard to this clone: One end of the junction does not line up with germline, which may come from a read error. V gene TRBV7-7 combines with J gene TRBJ2-1; 12 nucleotides align to TRBD2. The CDR3 is 16 amino acids. Germline-derived CDR1 and CDR2 are SSHAT and FNYEAQ (reference sequence). The chain's CDR3 is CASSWTSGASYNEQFF. The CDR3 DNA sequence: TGTGCTAGCAGCTGGACTAGCGGGGCTTCCTACAATGAGCAGTTCTTC.

The chain employs TRBV11-2 and TRBJ2-7, with D possibly matching TRBD2 (6 bases). CDR1 is SGHAT, CDR2 FQNNGV, per germline. This CDR3 is built from 13 residues. Trimming took off 3 bases at V and 7 bases at J, with 13 bases between the two ends. The CDR3 region has the DNA TGTGCCAGCAGCTTTGTTGGGAGGAGGGAGCAGTACTTC. This encodes CASSFVGRREQYF. The whole variable domain, filled in from reference TRBV11-2 and TRBJ2-7, reads EAGVAQSPRYKIIEKRQSVAFWCNPISGHATLYWYQQILGQGPKLLIQFQNNGVVDDSQLPKDRFSAERLKGVDSTLKIQPAKLEDSAVYLCASSFVGRREQYFGPGTRLTVT.

The chain carries TRBV6-1 and TRBJ2-3; D is perhaps TRBD2 (6 bases). V was shortened by 7 bases and J by 6 bases, with 17 bases between the two germline ends. The CDR3 has 14 residues. CDR1 MNHNS and CDR2 SASEGT come from the germline V gene. The CDR3 loop reads CASIPGTSMDTQYF. CDR3 nucleotide sequence: TGTGCCAGCATTCCCGGGACTTCTATGGATACGCAGTATTTT.

The J gene is TRBJ2-3, the V gene TRBV19, with 7 bases lining up with TRBD1. This CDR3 region has 17 residues. Germline CDR1 reads LNHDA; CDR2 reads SQIVND (reference sequence). With 5 bases clipped from V and 4 bases from J, the junction kept 15 bases outside the gene matches. The CDR3: CASSLRDSDMEADTQYF. The DNA for the CDR3 is TGTGCCAGTAGTCTCCGGGACAGCGACATGGAGGCAGATACGCAGTATTTT.

The chain couples TRBV18 to TRBJ2-5; D is unclear. With 3 bases removed from V and 0 bases from J, the gap between germline ends came to 5 bases. The CDR3 totals 13 residues. Germline-derived CDR1 and CDR2 are KGHSH and LQKENI. Written as DNA, the CDR3 is TGTGCCAGCTCACCCCTGTACCAAGAGACCCAGTACTTC. Translation: CASSPLYQETQYF.

V is TRBV7-6 and J is TRBJ2-5, with 7 bases fitting TRBD2. CDR1 is SGHVS and CDR2 is FNYEAQ in the germline V gene. The CDR3 extends over 17 amino acids. The V and J ends lost 4 bases and 11 bases, in that order; junction bases with no gene match: 22. The CDR3 DNA follows: TGTGCCAGCAGCTCCCTACCGTCCTCAGCGGGAACGATTGAGCAGTACTTC. This sequence encodes CASSSLPSSAGTIEQYF.

The J gene is TRBJ2-1, the V gene TRBV19; 7 bases are shared with TRBD1. After removal of 10 bases from V and 4 bases from J, the junction contained 10 bases not matched to a gene. The CDR3 is 14 amino acids. Germline CDR1 and CDR2: LNHDA and SQIVND (reference sequence). The DNA of the CDR3 is TGTGCCACCAAGGGACAGATAATTTACAATGAGCAGTTCTTC. It encodes CATKGQIIYNEQFF.

The chain links TRBV5-1 to TRBJ2-3, with D possibly TRBD2 on 5 matching bases. The V end lost 3 bases, the J end lost 1 base, and 12 bases lay between the germline ends. Germline V gene data show CDR1 as SGHRS and CDR2 as YFSETQ. The CDR3 totals 15 residues. The CDR3 reads CASSSTSGRTDTQYF. CDR3 DNA sequence: TGCGCCAGCAGCTCCACCAGCGGCCGCACAGATACGCAGTATTTT.

V is TRBV4-2 and J is TRBJ1-5, with 7 bases lining up with TRBD1. This CDR3 is built from 16 residues. After removal of 4 bases from V and 0 bases from J, the junction contained 6 bases not matched to a gene. Germline CDR1 reads LGHNA; CDR2 reads YNFKEQ. The CDR3 nucleotides read TGTGCCAGCAGCCCTGGGACAGAGAATAGCAATCAGCCCCAGCATTTT. Its protein is CASSPGTENSNQPQHF.

The gene calls are TRBV12-5 and TRBJ2-5, with 10 positions matching TRBD2. The J call could be wrong; TRBJ2-7 is a better fit for the DNA end. CDR3 size: 15 residues. Germline V gene sequence: CDR1 LGHNT, CDR2 FRNRAP. CDR3: CASGLEAGGSYEQYF. The CDR3 DNA sequence: TGTGCTAGTGGTTTGGAAGCGGGAGGGTCCTACGAGCAGTACTTC.

The chain recombines TRBV5-1 with TRBJ1-4; TRBD1 might be the D (6 bases). Per the germline V gene, CDR1 is SGHRS and CDR2 is YFSETQ. V was clipped by 0 bases and J by 4 bases, with 10 bases between them. The CDR3 is 15 amino acids. CDR3 DNA: TGCGCCAGCAGCTTGGTCGCAGGGGTTAATGAAAAACTGTTTTTT. Translation: CASSLVAGVNEKLFF.

The chain couples TRBV28 to TRBJ1-3; TRBD1 might be the D (5 bases). V lost 6 bases, J lost 0 bases, and 12 bases lay in between. This CDR3 spans 15 amino acids. The germline gives CDR1 MDHEN, CDR2 SYDVKM. DNA of the CDR3: TGTGCCAGCAGCCAAGGAGGGGTCTCTGGAAACACCATATATTTT. Translating it yields CASSQGGVSGNTIYF.

The chain recombines TRBV5-4 with TRBJ2-1, with 8 bases identical to TRBD2. The CDR3 has 18 amino acids. V lost 4 bases and J lost 6; bases outside the gene matches: 18. Germline CDR1 and CDR2: SGHNT and YYREEE (reference sequence). The CDR3 reads CASSLGGSGTLPLNEQFF. The CDR3 DNA reads TGTGCCAGCAGCCTCGGGGGTAGCGGGACGTTACCCCTCAATGAGCAGTTCTTC.

J is TRBJ2-3 and V is TRBV29-1; 8 nucleotides line up with TRBD2. Trimming removed 7 bases from V and 0 bases from J; junction bases left unmatched: 9. The germline V gene has CDR1 SQVTM and CDR2 ANQGSEA. The CDR3 is 15 residues long. The CDR3 reads CSAVVAGPSTDTQYF. Here the CDR3 DNA reads TGCAGCGCTGTCGTAGCGGGGCCTAGCACAGATACGCAGTATTTT.

This clone was detected once. The gene calls are TRBV9 and TRBJ2-3; 9 positions match TRBD2. Germline CDR1 and CDR2: SGDLS and YYNGEE. V gave up 4 bases and J gave up 11 bases; unmatched junction bases: 17. This CDR3 contains 16 residues. CDR3 in amino acids: CASSFSSSGMTYRQYF. CDR3 nucleotide sequence: TGTGCCAGCAGCTTTAGTTCTAGCGGGATGACCTATAGGCAGTATTTT.

This sequence joins TRBV5-1 and TRBJ2-1, with 8 bases lining up with TRBD2. Germline assignment: CDR1 SGHRS and CDR2 YFSETQ. The CDR3 consists of 14 residues. J was trimmed by 3 bases and V by 7 bases; bases with no gene match: 6. The CDR3 region is CASCPGTSYNEQFF. DNA for the CDR3: TGCGCCAGCTGCCCCGGGACTAGCTACAATGAGCAGTTCTTC.

A word on this clone: The junction and the germline gene differ at one end; a read error may be behind it. This sequence joins TRBV28 and TRBJ1-1; no clear D gene. Germline V gene data show CDR1 as MDHEN and CDR2 as SYDVKM. This CDR3 has 11 amino acids. The CDR3 DNA reads as TGCTCTTCGACACAGCGGGCTGAAGCTTTCTTT. Its translation is CSSTQRAEAFF.

The CDR3 sequence: CASSPPPPYGYTF. The CDR3, as DNA: TGTGCCAGCAGCCCCCCTCCCCCCTATGGCTACACCTTC. The rearrangement joins TRBV7-2 to TRBJ1-2; D remains ambiguous. The CDR3 has 13 amino acids. The V end lost 5 bases, the J end lost 4 bases, and 11 bases lay between the germline ends. From germline, CDR1 is SGHTA and CDR2 FQGNSA. The variable domain in full, with the rest retrieved from reference TRBV7-2 and TRBJ1-2, is GAGVSQSPSNKVTEKGKDVELRCDPISGHTALYWYRQSLGQGLEFLIYFQGNSAPDKSGLPSDRFSAERTGGSVSTLTIQRTQQEDSAVYLCASSPPPPYGYTFGSGTRLTVV.

There are a few counts of this clone. The rearrangement joins TRBV7-8 to TRBJ2-6; maybe TRBD2 (5 bases). CDR3 length equals 15 residues. Germline V lookup: CDR1 SGHVS, CDR2 FQNEAQ. Trimming pared 5 bases from V and 4 bases from J, leaving 12 bases between. The CDR3 DNA reads as TGTGCCAGCAGCGGAGGCAGGTGGGGGGCCAACGTCCTGACTTTC. Protein: CASSGGRWGANVLTF.

This clone was counted only a few times. The chain recombines TRBV28 with TRBJ1-1; 12 nucleotides align to TRBD1. In germline, CDR1 is MDHEN, CDR2 SYDVKM. The CDR3 is made up of 15 amino acids. The V and J ends lost 6 bases and 6 bases, in that order; junction bases with no gene match: 8. CDR3 residues: CASSPPGQGAAEAFF. As DNA, the CDR3 is TGTGCCAGCAGCCCCCCGGGACAGGGGGCGGCTGAAGCTTTCTTT.

V usage is TRBV5-6 and J usage is TRBJ1-3; D gene unclear. This CDR3 contains 14 residues. V was cut by 1 base and J by 8 bases, with 13 bases left in between. From germline, CDR1 is SGHDT and CDR2 YYEEEE. CDR3 loop: CASSLKVAGDTIYF. CDR3 DNA: TGTGCCAGCAGCTTGAAAGTCGCCGGGGACACCATATATTTT.